These T cell receptor beta chains were read from a single sample in a study of Graves' ophthalmopathy and Graves' hyperthyroidism. One entry per CDR3 protein results from TCRdb running MiXCR on the multiplex PCR reads. The sample has 360,000 or so distinct CDR3 sequences, roughly 18% seen once. Sequenced input: peripheral blood. These receptors were taken from a woman between 18 and 29 years old with Graves' ophthalmopathy. CDR3s include the opening cysteine and the closing phenylalanine or tryptophan. The order of the fields is D gene, clone size, J gene, V gene, CDR3 DNA, CDR3 protein. The D gene is left open where the match is weak. Clone size, where shown, is once, few, many, or a class for clones that have expanded.

NA,many,TRBJ2-2,TRBV28,TGTGCCAGCACAGGGAACACCGGGGAGCTGTTTTTT,CASTGNTGELFF
TRBD2,once,TRBJ2-5,TRBV15,TGTGCCACCAGCAGAGATGGAGGACTAGCGGGAGAGGGGGAGACCCAGTACTTC,CATSRDGGLAGEGETQYF
NA,NA,TRBJ2-7,TRBV6-4,TGTGCCAGCAGTCGACAGGTTACCTACGAGCAGTACTTC,CASSRQVTYEQYF
NA,many,TRBJ1-5,TRBV25-1,TGTGCCAGCAGGGGGGTGGGGGGCAATCAGCCCCAGCATTTT,CASRGVGGNQPQHF
NA,many,TRBJ1-1,TRBV11-3,TGTGCCAGCACCTACCCTGGAGCTTTCTTT,CASTYPGAFF
NA,many,TRBJ2-5,TRBV28,TGTGCCAGCAGTAACGACATGCAAGAGACCCAGTACTTC,CASSNDMQETQYF
NA,many,TRBJ2-7,TRBV4-3,TGCGCCAGCAGCCAAGCAGCGCAGTTAACCTACGAGCAGTACTTC,CASSQAAQLTYEQYF
TRBD1,many,TRBJ2-7,TRBV15,TGTGCCACCAGCGGGACAGATTTTTCCTACGAGCAGTACTTC,CATSGTDFSYEQYF
NA,NA,TRBJ2-7,TRBV12-3/TRBV12-4,TGTGCCAGCAGTTTAGCGGGCGGACAAGGGCCCCTGGGGCAGTACTTC,CASSLAGGQGPLGQYF
NA,many,TRBJ1-1,TRBV20-1,TGCAGACCTGGGGATACTGAAGCTTTCTTT,CRPGDTEAFF
NA,many,TRBJ1-1,TRBV7-2,TGTGCCAGCAGCTTATCTCGGATGAACACTGAAGCTTTCTTT,CASSLSRMNTEAFF
NA,NA,TRBJ2-7,TRBV6-4,TGTGCCAGCAGTGAACGGGGTGCCTCCTACGAGCAGTACTTC,CASSERGASYEQYF
TRBD1,many,TRBJ1-5,TRBV6-1,TGTGCCAGCGGAAGACAGGGGGTCCATCAGCCCCAGCATTTT,CASGRQGVHQPQHF
TRBD1,many,TRBJ2-5,TRBV11-2,TGTGCCAGCAGCGAGAGGTGGGGGCGACAGGGGGCTTGGAGAGAGACCCAGTACTTC,CASSERWGRQGAWRETQYF
NA,many,TRBJ2-7,TRBV24-1,TGTGCCACCAGTGATTTGCTCGGAGGCGAGCAGTACTTC,CATSDLLGGEQYF
TRBD1,many,TRBJ1-5,TRBV19,TGTGCCAGTACCTCGGGACAGGGGGCGGAACAGCCCCAGCATTTT,CASTSGQGAEQPQHF
NA,many,TRBJ2-7,TRBV6-1,TGTGCCAGCAGGCCCCAGCGAGGGGCCTCCTACGAGCAGTACTTC,CASRPQRGASYEQYF
NA,NA,TRBJ2-7,TRBV7-9,TGTGCCAGCAGTTCCACCGGGACGTTCTACGAGCAGTACTTC,CASSSTGTFYEQYF
NA,many,TRBJ2-2,TRBV6-1,TGTGCCAGCAGTGAAGCAGGGATCGGGGAGCTGTTTTTT,CASSEAGIGELFF
NA,many,TRBJ2-7,TRBV6-1,TGTGCCACCTCTGTGTCGGCGGTGAACGAGCAGTACTTC,CATSVSAVNEQYF
NA,NA,TRBJ2-5,TRBV5-1,TGCGCCAGCAGCTTGTGGGCAGGGAAGCAAGAGACCCAGTACTTC,CASSLWAGKQETQYF
NA,NA,TRBJ2-5,TRBV28,TGTGCCAGCAGTTATCAGGGTCCGGAGACCCAGTACTTC,CASSYQGPETQYF
NA,many,TRBJ2-5,TRBV12-3/TRBV12-4,TGTGCCAGCAGTTCGAAGATCCAAGAGACCCAGTACTTC,CASSSKIQETQYF
NA,many,TRBJ1-1,TRBV12-3/TRBV12-4,TGTGCCAGCAGTTTTTCCGCGGGGACCGTTAACACTGAAGCTTTCTTT,CASSFSAGTVNTEAFF
NA,many,TRBJ2-2,TRBV28,TGTGCCAGCGGAGGGGCTCCGAACACCGGGGAGCTGTTTTTT,CASGGAPNTGELFF
NA,many,TRBJ2-2,TRBV28,TGTGCCAGCAGTCCCTACCTGGACAGCGCGAACACCGGGGAGCTGTTTTTT,CASSPYLDSANTGELFF
NA,NA,TRBJ2-7,TRBV6-1,TGTGCCAGCAGGCCTCAGTTGGGCGAGCAGTACTTC,CASRPQLGEQYF
NA,many,TRBJ2-2,TRBV2,TGTGCCAGCAGTCCCGTCGGGGAGCTGTTTTTT,CASSPVGELFF
TRBD1,NA,TRBJ1-1,TRBV6-1,TGTGCCAGCAGCCCTACGGGGGACAGGAACACTGAAGCTTTCTTT,CASSPTGDRNTEAFF
NA,many,TRBJ2-6,TRBV28,TGTGCCAGCAGTCTTAACAGGGCTGGGGCCAACGTCCTGACTTTC,CASSLNRAGANVLTF
NA,many,TRBJ2-5,TRBV30,TGTGCCTGGGGGAGCAGGACCCAGTACTTC,CAWGSRTQYF
NA,many,TRBJ1-1,TRBV6-2/TRBV6-3,TGTGCCAGCGCCCTCCTGGAGCTGGGGGCCCCTGAAGCTTTCTTT,CASALLELGAPEAFF
NA,many,TRBJ2-6,TRBV4-1,TGCGCCAGCAGCCCTCCTCTAAGGGGGGCCTCTGGGGCCAACGTCCTGACTTTC,CASSPPLRGASGANVLTF
NA,many,TRBJ2-7,TRBV12-3/TRBV12-4,TGTGCCAGCAGTTTGGGTCCGCCATCCTACGAGCAGTACTTC,CASSLGPPSYEQYF
NA,many,TRBJ2-7,TRBV7-9,TGTGCCAGCAGCTCCCCACACTGCGAGCAGTACTTC,CASSSPHCEQYF
NA,many,TRBJ2-2,TRBV5-1,TGCGCCAGCAGCTTGGAGGGTCTATGGAGGGAGCTGTTTTTT,CASSLEGLWRELFF